One sample yielded the 24 T cell receptor beta chains listed below, sequenced in a study of T cell responses to AZD1222 COVID-19 vaccine (dated by TCRdb to about 2021). The method behind the library was the immunoSEQ multiplex PCR assay. TCRdb limited this immuneACCESS table to in-frame rearrangements with V and J called. A share of clones is missing; checked studies link under half to unresolved V genes, and the rest is unexplained. Recorded for this sample are under 40,000 clones; about 80% of them occurred a single time. The top ten hold 3.5% to 5.5% of the sample. The time point label, as the study defines it: about 28 days (+/-7) after the second vaccine dose. Source: peripheral blood, taken 28 days after the second AZD1222 dose. The receptors here all came from an adult who received the AZD1222 COVID-19 vaccine.

This chain links TRBV7-3 with TRBJ2-5, with 7 bases lining up with TRBD1. Per germline, CDR1 SGHTA and CDR2 FQGTGA. This CDR3 spans 14 amino acids. Trimming took 5 bases from V and 5 from J; bases not matched to a gene: 8. CDR3 protein: CASSPGGQWETQYF. CDR3 in DNA: TGTGCCAGCAGCCCTGGGGGACAGTGGGAGACCCAGTACTTC.

The J gene is TRBJ2-3, the V gene TRBV4-3; possible D gene TRBD2, 5 bases. The germline CDR1 and CDR2 sequences are LGHNA and YSLEER. CDR3 length: 15 amino acids. Trimming stripped 1 base from V and 0 bases from J, with 8 bases between. The CDR3 here is CASSQGLLSTDTQYF. Written as DNA, the CDR3 is TGCGCCAGCAGCCAAGGACTACTTAGCACAGATACGCAGTATTTT.

The chain combines TRBV6-2 or TRBV6-3 with TRBJ1-5; D call uncertain. CDR1 MNHEY and CDR2 SVGEGT come from the germline V gene. The V end was cut by 4 bases, the J end by 1 base, with 8 bases between. The CDR3 contains 14 residues. The CDR3 is CASSLFGSNQPQHF. Written as DNA, the CDR3 is TGTGCCAGCAGTTTGTTCGGCAGCAATCAGCCCCAGCATTTT.

The chain uses TRBV5-1 and TRBJ2-5, with a possible D match to TRBD1 (6 bases). This CDR3 spans 15 amino acids. The V gene's germline CDR1 is SGHRS and CDR2 YFSETQ. The germline V and J ends were trimmed by 4 bases and 4 bases, with 17 bases remaining between them. DNA of the CDR3: TGCGCCAGCAGCACCTTGCAGGGGAGAGGAGAGACCCAGTACTTC. Its protein product is CASSTLQGRGETQYF.

This chain links TRBV11-2 with TRBJ2-1, with 11 bases lining up with TRBD2. V lost 3 bases and J lost 5; bases outside the gene matches: 6. CDR3 length equals 16 residues. CDR1 SGHAT and CDR2 FQNNGV come from the germline V gene. Here the CDR3 reads CASSFEETSGNNEQFF. The CDR3 DNA follows: TGTGCCAGCAGCTTTGAGGAGACTAGCGGGAACAATGAGCAGTTCTTC.

CDR3 sequence: CATSRETTGGGGYTF. The CDR3 DNA is TGTGCCACCAGCAGAGAAACGACAGGGGGCGGAGGCTACACCTTC. The genes are TRBV15 and TRBJ1-2, with 10 bases lining up with TRBD1. J was trimmed by 8 bases and V by 0 bases; bases with no gene match: 6. Germline V gene lookup returns CDR1 LNHNV and CDR2 YYDKDF (reference sequence). The CDR3 runs 15 residues.

The chain combines TRBV6-5 with TRBJ1-2; D call uncertain. The CDR3 contains 16 residues. Per germline, CDR1 MNHEY and CDR2 SVGAGI. The germline V and J ends were trimmed by 0 bases and 0 bases, with 11 bases remaining between them. CDR3 loop: CASSYSSGGANYGYTF. CDR3 coding DNA: TGTGCCAGCAGTTACTCTTCCGGCGGAGCTAACTATGGCTACACCTTC.

The chain has TRBV7-2 and TRBJ2-3; no firm D call. The CDR3 has 14 residues. CDR1 and CDR2 from the germline V gene are SGHTA and FQGNSA. V was cut by 2 bases and J by 5 bases, with 11 bases left in between. The CDR3 here is CASSLKIGRDTQYF. The CDR3 region has the DNA TGTGCCAGCAGCTTAAAGATCGGCCGAGATACGCAGTATTTT.

The rearrangement links TRBV19 to TRBJ2-3, with a possible D match to TRBD2 (5 bases). Trimming stripped 2 bases from V and 13 bases from J, with 16 bases between. The CDR3 is 13 amino acids. Germline CDR1 reads LNHDA; CDR2 reads SQIVND (reference sequence). The CDR3 DNA follows: TGTGCCAGTAGTATATCAGGAGGAGGCCCGAAGTATTTT. Amino acids: CASSISGGGPKYF.

V is TRBV13 and J is TRBJ1-2; unclear D gene. The CDR3 extends over 12 amino acids. V was trimmed by 1 base and J by 8 bases, leaving 8 bases between them. In germline, CDR1 is PRHDT, CDR2 FYEKMQ (reference sequence). CDR3 loop: CASSLDPGGYTF. As DNA, the CDR3 is TGTGCCAGCAGCTTAGATCCGGGCGGCTACACCTTC.

J is TRBJ1-1 and V is TRBV11-3; no clear D gene. V dropped 8 bases and J dropped 2 bases, with 15 bases sitting between them. This CDR3 has 14 amino acids. The germline CDR1 and CDR2 sequences are SGHNT and YENEEA. CDR3 amino acids: CASRLEGGNTEAFF. CDR3 coding DNA: TGTGCCAGCCGATTAGAAGGTGGCAACACTGAAGCTTTCTTT.

The genes are TRBV5-4 and TRBJ2-7; tentative D call: TRBD1 (5 bases). Germline lookup yields CDR1 SGHNT and CDR2 YYREEE (reference sequence). The germline V and J ends were trimmed by 2 bases and 5 bases, with 11 bases remaining between them. CDR3 length: 13 residues. CDR3 protein: CASSFAGKDEQYF. CDR3 in DNA: TGTGCCAGCAGCTTTGCAGGGAAAGACGAGCAGTACTTC.

J is TRBJ2-5 and V is TRBV4-1, with 8 nucleotides matching TRBD2. With 3 bases clipped from V and 4 bases from J, the junction kept 7 bases outside the gene matches. The CDR3 spans 15 residues. Germline V gene data show CDR1 as MGHRA and CDR2 as YSYEKL. The CDR3 sequence is CASSHPLAGGETQYF. In DNA form, the CDR3 reads TGCGCCAGCAGCCATCCCCTGGCGGGAGGAGAGACCCAGTACTTC.

The CDR3 DNA is TGTGCCAGCAGCCCAGGGTTACTGGGGGGCGGGGGGCAGTATTTT. Its protein product is CASSPGLLGGGGQYF. The chain joins TRBV5-4 to TRBJ2-3; TRBD2 is a possible D gene (7 bases). This CDR3 has 15 amino acids. Trimming shortened V by 4 bases and J by 11 bases, and 23 bases separated the two germline ends. Per the germline V gene, CDR1 is SGHNT and CDR2 is YYREEE (reference sequence).

The CDR3 sequence: CASSLAGQVDYEQYF. The CDR3 DNA follows: TGTGCCAGCAGCTTAGCAGGACAGGTTGACTACGAGCAGTACTTC. The chain couples TRBV7-2 to TRBJ2-7; 7 nucleotides match TRBD1. V lost 0 bases, J lost 3 bases, and 5 bases stayed unmatched. The CDR3 totals 15 residues. Germline assignment: CDR1 SGHTA and CDR2 FQGNSA. The variable domain in full, completed from reference TRBV7-2 and TRBJ2-7, reads GAGVSQSPSNKVTEKGKDVELRCDPISGHTALYWYRQSLGQGLEFLIYFQGNSAPDKSGLPSDRFSAERTGGSVSTLTIQRTQQEDSAVYLCASSLAGQVDYEQYFGPGTRLTVT.

This chain joins TRBV5-6 and TRBJ2-5, with 7 bases that match TRBD1. Germline V CDR1 and CDR2: SGHDT, YYEEEE. The CDR3 runs to 14 residues. The V and J ends lost 4 bases and 5 bases, in that order; junction bases with no gene match: 8. DNA for the CDR3: TGTGCCAGCAGCAAATTCACAGGGGTGGAGACCCAGTACTTC. Translated, it gives CASSKFTGVETQYF.

This rearrangement joins TRBV12-3 or TRBV12-4 to TRBJ2-1; 9 nucleotides match TRBD2. V gave up 2 bases and J gave up 9 bases; unmatched junction bases: 2. The CDR3 consists of 13 residues. DNA of the CDR3: TGTGCCAGCAGTTTACTAGCGGGAATTGAGCAGTTCTTC. Amino acids: CASSLLAGIEQFF.

The chain has TRBV11-2 and TRBJ1-2; 9 bases match TRBD1. The CDR3 consists of 15 residues. Germline CDR1 is SGHAT and CDR2 is FQNNGV. Trimming at V came to 0 bases and at J to 5 bases, leaving 4 bases not matched to a gene. The CDR3 loop reads CASSLDTGGLYGYTF. The DNA of the CDR3 is TGTGCCAGCAGCTTAGATACAGGGGGCCTATATGGCTACACCTTC. The whole variable domain, filled in from reference TRBV11-2 and TRBJ1-2, reads EAGVAQSPRYKIIEKRQSVAFWCNPISGHATLYWYQQILGQGPKLLIQFQNNGVVDDSQLPKDRFSAERLKGVDSTLKIQPAKLEDSAVYLCASSLDTGGLYGYTFGSGTRLTVV.

This clone was recorded only once. The chain couples TRBV29-1 to TRBJ1-1; D ambiguous. Trimming removed 3 bases from V and 11 bases from J, with 25 bases in between. CDR3 size: 15 residues. CDR1 is SQVTM and CDR2 is ANQGSEA in the germline V gene. CDR3 DNA sequence: TGCAGCGTTGAGGAGACGGGGAACCCTGCAATGTCGGCTTTCTTT. Protein: CSVEETGNPAMSAFF.

This chain uses TRBV11-1 with TRBJ1-2, with D possibly being TRBD1 (6 bases). This CDR3 region has 13 residues. Looked up from germline, CDR1 is SGHAT and CDR2 is FQDESV (reference sequence). Trimming stripped 4 bases from V and 7 bases from J, with 13 bases between. This chain's CDR3 is CASSSRQDSGYTF. Here the CDR3 DNA reads TGTGCCAGCAGCTCCAGACAGGACAGTGGCTACACCTTC.

This clone has just a few counts. The chain has TRBV4-1 and TRBJ1-6; D is uncertain. Germline-derived CDR1 and CDR2 are MGHRA and YSYEKL. V lost 1 base and J lost 10, with 11 bases in between. The CDR3 has 14 amino acids. The CDR3 nucleotides read TGCGCCAGCAGCCAAGGATCGACCGGGTCACCCCTCCACTTT. Amino acids: CASSQGSTGSPLHF.

This clone appeared a few times. V and J are TRBV4-3 and TRBJ2-1; TRBD2 matches 10 bases. Germline V gene lookup returns CDR1 LGHNA and CDR2 YSLEER. The trim removed 1 base at V and 0 bases at J, leaving 3 bases unmatched. CDR3 length equals 17 residues. The CDR3 nucleotides are TGCGCCAGCAGCCAAGGGACTAGCGGCAGCTCCTACAATGAGCAGTTCTTC. Residues: CASSQGTSGSSYNEQFF.

This clone occurred once. The V gene is TRBV5-1, the J gene TRBJ1-4; D not resolved. Germline V gene data show CDR1 as SGHRS and CDR2 as YFSETQ. Trimming removed 3 bases at V and 5 bases at J, with 11 bases between. This CDR3 contains 14 residues. The CDR3 DNA reads as TGCGCCAGCAGCTCCCAACCCCCCAATGAAAAACTGTTTTTT. It yields the protein CASSSQPPNEKLFF.

The chain links TRBV5-1 to TRBJ2-5; 10 positions match TRBD2. The ends lost 4 bases at V and 1 base at J; junction bases unmatched: 4. The CDR3 has 15 amino acids. Germline V gene lookup returns CDR1 SGHRS and CDR2 YFSETQ. The CDR3 nucleotides are TGCGCCAGCAGCACCGGGACTAGCGTCCAAGAGACCCAGTACTTC. Amino acids: CASSTGTSVQETQYF.